What follows describes a single TCR beta chain. The CDR3 is 15 residues long. The germline V gene has CDR1 MNHEY and CDR2 SVGAGI. Trimming at V came to 5 bases and at J to 3 bases, leaving 7 bases not matched to a gene. The sample is drawn from a study of T cell changes during pregnancy in multiple sclerosis. The method was immunoSEQ multiplex PCR; TCRdb's version includes in-frame clones alone and lacks a portion of them. The sample lists roughly 72,000 clones, 90% to 95% seen once, with more than 0.12% in the top ten. The specimen was CD4+ T cells from peripheral blood mononuclear cells, collected after pregnancy. The clonotype originates from a female donor with multiple sclerosis, enrolled in a pregnancy study. This chain joins TRBV6-5 and TRBJ1-5; TRBD1 matches 7 bases. CDR3 region: CASSPAGTVNQPQHF. As DNA, the CDR3 is TGTGCCAGCAGTCCAGCCGGGACAGTCAATCAGCCCCAGCATTTT.